The clone carrying this T cell receptor (beta chain) was seen at least ten times. No antigen is known for it. V was shortened by 6 bases and J by 7 bases, with 13 bases between the two germline ends. This CDR3 spans 11 amino acids. Germline CDR1 is DFQATT and CDR2 is SNEGSKA (reference sequence). This entry is derived from a study of immune heterogeneity within non-small cell lung tumors. Findings of the study overall: Statistically, local T-cell clonality exhibited a moderate yet significant correlation with local tumor mutational burden (R 0.3 to 0.4).

Bulk tumor genomic DNA constituted the template, at around 610 ng per sample. Spaced far apart, several biopsies were taken from each primary tumor during surgery. Patients underwent curative surgery for untreated, newly diagnosed non-small cell lung cancer. Non-small cell lung cancer patients, newly diagnosed and having surgery with curative intent, served as donors. A multiplex PCR containing 32 V primers and 13 J primers was used to amplify TCR beta CDR3. TCRdb used MiXCR to reprocess the multiplex PCR reads, holding one entry per CDR3 protein. The sample consists of tens of thousands of distinct CDR3 sequences, 25% to 30% of them appearing once.

The V and J genes are TRBV20-1 and TRBJ2-7; D might be TRBD2 (6 bases). This TCR was sampled from a man in his forties or fifties with non-small cell lung cancer. Source material: lung tumor tissue. CDR3 amino acids: CSAILGGEQYF. CDR3 DNA sequence: TGCAGTGCGATCCTTGGGGGGGAGCAGTACTTC.